This T cell receptor beta chain was captured by sequencing in a study of T cell changes during pregnancy in multiple sclerosis (dated by TCRdb to the late 2010s). For the wider study: The study looked at changes in the T cell repertoire across pregnancy in women with multiple sclerosis.

Turning to this clone: Its antigen target is currently unknown. No per-base quality is available; no much larger clone lies one base away.

The library was built by means of the immunoSEQ multiplex PCR assay. Here the immuneACCESS table is served through TCRdb, limited to in-frame sequences with V and J called. Missing clones are a known gap in these copies; in checked studies unresolved V genes cover under half, and the rest lacks a known reason. The sample contains roughly 110,000 clones, around 92% of them found a single time. 1.5% to 2% of the sample comes from the top ten. V is pruned by 6 bases and J by 5 bases, leaving 9 bases of the junction without a gene match. Taken from cysteine to phenylalanine, the CDR3 has 14 residues. The DNA shown is the 42-base CDR3, in frame from base 1. The germline V gene encodes CDR1 SGHTS and CDR2 YDEGEE.

The input for sequencing was peripheral blood, taken after pregnancy. The chain is encoded by TRBV5-8 joined to TRBJ2-3; 7 central nucleotides agree with TRBD2. The receptor was isolated from a female donor with multiple sclerosis, enrolled in a pregnancy study. The CDR3 loop reads CASTASGNLDTQYF. The sequenced DNA is TGTGCCAGCACGGCTAGCGGAAATCTAGATACGCAGTATTTT.